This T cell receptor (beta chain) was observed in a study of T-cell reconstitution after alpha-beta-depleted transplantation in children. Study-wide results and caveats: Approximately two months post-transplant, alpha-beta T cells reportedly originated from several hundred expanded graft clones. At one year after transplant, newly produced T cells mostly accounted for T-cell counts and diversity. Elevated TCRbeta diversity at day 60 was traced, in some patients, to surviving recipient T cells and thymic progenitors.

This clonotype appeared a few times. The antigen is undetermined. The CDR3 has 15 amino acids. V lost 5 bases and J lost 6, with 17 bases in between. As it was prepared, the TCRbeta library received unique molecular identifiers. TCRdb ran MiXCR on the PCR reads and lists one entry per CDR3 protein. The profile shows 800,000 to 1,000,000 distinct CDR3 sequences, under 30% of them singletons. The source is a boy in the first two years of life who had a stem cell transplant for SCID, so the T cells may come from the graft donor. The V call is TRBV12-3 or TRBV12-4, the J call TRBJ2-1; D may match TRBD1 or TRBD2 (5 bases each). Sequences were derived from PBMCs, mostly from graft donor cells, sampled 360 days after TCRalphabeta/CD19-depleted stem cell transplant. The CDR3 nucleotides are TGTGCCAGCAGTCCGGCGAGGGACGGTGGCAATGAGCAGTTCTTC. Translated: CASSPARDGGNEQFF.